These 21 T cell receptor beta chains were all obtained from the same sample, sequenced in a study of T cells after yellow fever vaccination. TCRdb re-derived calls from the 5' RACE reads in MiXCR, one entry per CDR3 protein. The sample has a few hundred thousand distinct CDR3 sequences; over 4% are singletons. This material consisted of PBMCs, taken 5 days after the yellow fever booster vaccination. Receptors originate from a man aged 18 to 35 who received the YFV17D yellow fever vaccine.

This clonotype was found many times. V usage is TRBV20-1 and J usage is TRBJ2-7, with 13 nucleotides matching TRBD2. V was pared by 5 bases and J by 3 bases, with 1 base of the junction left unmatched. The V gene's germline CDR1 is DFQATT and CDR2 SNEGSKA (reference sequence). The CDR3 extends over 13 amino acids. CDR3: CSARTSGSYEQYF. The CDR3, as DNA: TGCAGTGCTCGGACTAGCGGGAGCTACGAGCAGTACTTC.

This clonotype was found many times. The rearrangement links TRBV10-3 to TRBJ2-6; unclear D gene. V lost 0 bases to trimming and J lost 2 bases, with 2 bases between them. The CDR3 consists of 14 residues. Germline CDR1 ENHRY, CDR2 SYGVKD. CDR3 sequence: CAISESAGANVLTF. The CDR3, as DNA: TGTGCCATCAGTGAGTCAGCTGGGGCCAACGTCCTGACTTTC.

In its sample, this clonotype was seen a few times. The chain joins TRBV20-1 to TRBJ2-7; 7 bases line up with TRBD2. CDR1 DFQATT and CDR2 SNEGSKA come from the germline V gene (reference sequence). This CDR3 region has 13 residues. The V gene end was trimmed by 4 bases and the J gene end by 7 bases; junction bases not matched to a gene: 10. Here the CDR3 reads CSAKAGPLGEQYF. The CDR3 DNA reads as TGCAGTGCTAAAGCGGGGCCCCTCGGTGAGCAGTACTTC.

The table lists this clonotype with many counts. CDR3 bases: TGTGCCAGCAGCTTAGTAGCGGGGGGGCCTTGGAATGAGCAGTTCTTC. Protein sequence: CASSLVAGGPWNEQFF. The V and J genes are TRBV7-8 and TRBJ2-1; TRBD2 aligns across 11 bases. This CDR3 comprises 16 residues. The junction had 6 bases not matched to a gene; V was cut back by 1 base and J by 7 bases. CDR1 and CDR2 from the germline V gene are SGHVS and FQNEAQ.

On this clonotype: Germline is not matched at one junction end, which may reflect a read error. This chain's CDR3 is CGVSRANYGYTF. In nucleotides, the CDR3 is TGCGGCGTATCGAGGGCTAACTATGGCTACACCTTC. This chain joins TRBV29-1 and TRBJ1-2; D is ambiguous. CDR1 SQVTM and CDR2 ANQGSEA come from the germline V gene. The CDR3 length is 12 residues. Based on the CDR3 plus reference TRBV29-1 and TRBJ1-2, the full variable domain is SAVISQKPSRDICQRGTSLTIQCQVDSQVTMMFWYRQQPGQSLTLIATANQGSEATYESGFVIDKFPISRPNLTFSTLTVSNMSPEDSSIYLCGVSRANYGYTFGSGTRLTVV.

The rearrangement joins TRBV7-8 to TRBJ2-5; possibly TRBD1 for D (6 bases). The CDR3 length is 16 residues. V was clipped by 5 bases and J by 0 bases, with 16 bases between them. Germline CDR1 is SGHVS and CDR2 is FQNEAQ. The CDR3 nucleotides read TGTGCCAGCAGCCTTGTGGCAGGGGCAAACCAAGAGACCCAGTACTTC. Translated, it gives CASSLVAGANQETQYF.

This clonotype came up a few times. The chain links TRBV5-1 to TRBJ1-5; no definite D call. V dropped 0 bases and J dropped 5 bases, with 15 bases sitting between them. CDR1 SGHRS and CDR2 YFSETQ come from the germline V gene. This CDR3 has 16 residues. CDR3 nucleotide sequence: TGCGCCAGCAGCTTGGAGCCCGTCGGACGGTATCAGCCCCAGCATTTT. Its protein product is CASSLEPVGRYQPQHF.

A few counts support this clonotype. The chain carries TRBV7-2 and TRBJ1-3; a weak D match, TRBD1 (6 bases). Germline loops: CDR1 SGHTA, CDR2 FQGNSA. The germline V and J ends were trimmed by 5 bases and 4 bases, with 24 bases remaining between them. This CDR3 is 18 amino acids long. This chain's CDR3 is CASSKGKDSSLWGNTIYF. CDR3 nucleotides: TGTGCCAGCAGCAAAGGGAAGGACAGTTCTCTCTGGGGAAACACCATATATTTT.

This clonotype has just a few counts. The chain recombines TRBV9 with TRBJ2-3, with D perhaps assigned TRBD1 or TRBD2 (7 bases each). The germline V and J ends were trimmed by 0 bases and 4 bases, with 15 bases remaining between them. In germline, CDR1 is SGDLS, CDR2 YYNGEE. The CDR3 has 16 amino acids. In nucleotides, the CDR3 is TGTGCCAGCAGCGTAGCTCGCCAGGGGGGGTCAGATACGCAGTATTTT. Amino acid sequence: CASSVARQGGSDTQYF.

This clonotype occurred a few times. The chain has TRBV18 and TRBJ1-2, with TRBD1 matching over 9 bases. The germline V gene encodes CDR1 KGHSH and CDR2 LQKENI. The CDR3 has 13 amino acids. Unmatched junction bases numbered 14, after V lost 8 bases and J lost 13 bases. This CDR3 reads CASRGQGVDYSTF. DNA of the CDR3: TGTGCCAGCCGGGGACAGGGTGTCGACTACTCCACCTTC. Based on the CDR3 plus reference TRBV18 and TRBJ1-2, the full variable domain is NAGVMQNPRHLVRRRGQEARLRCSPMKGHSHVYWYRQLPEEGLKFMVYLQKENIIDESGMPKERFSAEFPKEGPSILRIQQVVRGDSAAYFCASRGQGVDYSTFGSGTRLTVV.

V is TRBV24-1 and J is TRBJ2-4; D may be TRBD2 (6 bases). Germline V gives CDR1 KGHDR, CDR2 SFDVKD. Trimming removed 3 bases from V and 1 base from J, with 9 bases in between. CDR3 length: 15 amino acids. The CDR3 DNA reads TGTGCCACCAGTGATCCACGGGGGGCCAAAAACATTCAGTACTTC. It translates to CATSDPRGAKNIQYF.

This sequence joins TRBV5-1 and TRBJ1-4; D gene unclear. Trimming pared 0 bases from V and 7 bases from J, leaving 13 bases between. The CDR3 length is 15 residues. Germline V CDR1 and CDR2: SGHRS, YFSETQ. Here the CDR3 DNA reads TGCGCCAGCAGCTTGGGGGCGGCTGAGGGTGAAAAACTGTTTTTT. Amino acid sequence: CASSLGAAEGEKLFF.

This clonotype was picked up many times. CDR3 nucleotides: TGCAGTGCTAGAGATGGGGGGGTCTCCAATGAGCAGTTCTTC. Amino acids: CSARDGGVSNEQFF. The chain uses TRBV20-1 and TRBJ2-1; 7 bases map to TRBD2. This CDR3 has 14 amino acids. The germline V gene has CDR1 DFQATT and CDR2 SNEGSKA (reference sequence). The J segment lost 6 bases and the V segment lost 0 bases, leaving 5 bases of the junction unmatched.

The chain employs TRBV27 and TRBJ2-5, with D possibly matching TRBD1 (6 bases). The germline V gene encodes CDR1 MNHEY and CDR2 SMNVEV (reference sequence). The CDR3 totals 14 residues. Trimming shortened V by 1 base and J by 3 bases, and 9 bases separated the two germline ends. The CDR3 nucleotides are TGTGCCAGCAGTTTATATACAGGGAAAGAGACCCAGTACTTC. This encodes CASSLYTGKETQYF.

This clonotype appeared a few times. The CDR3: CASSLRLGNTEAFF. CDR3 sequence (DNA): TGTGCCAGCAGTTTGAGGCTGGGGAACACTGAAGCTTTCTTT. The gene calls are TRBV12-3 or TRBV12-4 and TRBJ1-1; D uncertain. Between the trimmed V and J ends, which lost 3 bases and 1 base, there was a span of 9 bases. The CDR3 length is 14 residues.

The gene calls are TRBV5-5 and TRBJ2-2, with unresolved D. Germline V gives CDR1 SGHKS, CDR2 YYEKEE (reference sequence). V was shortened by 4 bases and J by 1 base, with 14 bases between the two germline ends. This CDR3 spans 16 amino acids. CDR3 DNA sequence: TGTGCCAGCAGCCTATTTGCCGCCATGAACACCGGGGAGCTGTTTTTT. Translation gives CASSLFAAMNTGELFF.

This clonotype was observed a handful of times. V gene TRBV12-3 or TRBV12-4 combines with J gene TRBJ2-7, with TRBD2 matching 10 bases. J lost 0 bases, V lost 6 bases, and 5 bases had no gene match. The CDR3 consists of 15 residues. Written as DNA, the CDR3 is TGTGCCAGCAGGCGGACTAGCGGCGGCTCCTACGAGCAGTACTTC. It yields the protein CASRRTSGGSYEQYF.

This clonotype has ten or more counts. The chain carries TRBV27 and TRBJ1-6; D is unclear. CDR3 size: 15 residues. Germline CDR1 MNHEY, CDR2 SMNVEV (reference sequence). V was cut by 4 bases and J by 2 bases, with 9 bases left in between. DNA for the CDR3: TGTGCCAGCAGTTCCAGGTTCGCCTATAATTCACCCCTCCACTTT. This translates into CASSSRFAYNSPLHF.

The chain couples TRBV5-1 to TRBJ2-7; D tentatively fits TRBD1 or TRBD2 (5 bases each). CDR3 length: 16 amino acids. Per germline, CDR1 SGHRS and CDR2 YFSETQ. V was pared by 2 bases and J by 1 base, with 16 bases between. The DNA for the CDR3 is TGCGCCAGCAGCTTTGGAAGGGACGGCTCTTCCTACGAGCAGTACTTC. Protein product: CASSFGRDGSSYEQYF.

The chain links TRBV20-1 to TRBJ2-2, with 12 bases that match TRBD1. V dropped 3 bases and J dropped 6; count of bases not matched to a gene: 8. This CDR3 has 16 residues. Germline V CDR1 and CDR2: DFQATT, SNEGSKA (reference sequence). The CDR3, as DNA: TGCAGTGCTAGGGACTCGGGACAGGGGGCGGCCGGGGAGCTGTTTTTT. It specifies CSARDSGQGAAGELFF.

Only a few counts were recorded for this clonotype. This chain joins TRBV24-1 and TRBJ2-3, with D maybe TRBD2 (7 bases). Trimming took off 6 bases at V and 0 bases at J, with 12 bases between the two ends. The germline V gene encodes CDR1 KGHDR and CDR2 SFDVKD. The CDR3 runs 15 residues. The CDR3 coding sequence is TGTGCCACCAGTATTGCGGGGGCGAGCACAGATACGCAGTATTTT. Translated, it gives CATSIAGASTDTQYF.